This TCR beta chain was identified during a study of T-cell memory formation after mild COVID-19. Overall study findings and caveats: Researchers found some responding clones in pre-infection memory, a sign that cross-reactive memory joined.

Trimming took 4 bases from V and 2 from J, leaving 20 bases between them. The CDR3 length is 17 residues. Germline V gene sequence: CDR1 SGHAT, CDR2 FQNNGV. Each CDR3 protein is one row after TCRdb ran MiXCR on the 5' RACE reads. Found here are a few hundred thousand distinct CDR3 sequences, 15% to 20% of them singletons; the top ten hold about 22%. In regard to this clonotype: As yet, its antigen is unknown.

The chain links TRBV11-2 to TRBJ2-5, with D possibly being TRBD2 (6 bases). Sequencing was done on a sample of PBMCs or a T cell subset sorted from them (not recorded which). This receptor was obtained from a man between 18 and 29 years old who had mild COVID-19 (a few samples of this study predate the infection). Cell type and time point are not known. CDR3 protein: CASSSTFKWGDQETQYF. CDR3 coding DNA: TGTGCCAGCAGCTCGACCTTTAAGTGGGGGGATCAAGAGACCCAGTACTTC.